The source of this TCR beta chain is a study of shared clonotypes between healthy human individuals. Trimming left V 4 bases short and J 3 bases short, with 12 bases between. Germline-derived CDR1 and CDR2 are SGHTA and FQGNSA. This CDR3 has 14 amino acids. The repertoire was sequenced with immunoSEQ multiplex PCR; TCRdb's copy has only in-frame clones and lacks some. The data show hundreds of thousands of clones, with approximately 79% seen just once and approximately 1.7% held by the top ten. Sequences were obtained from memory CD4+ T cells sorted from blood. Subset described: CD45RA-negative fraction. The chain joins TRBV7-2 to TRBJ2-5, with D maybe TRBD2 (6 bases). The TCR comes from a woman aged 25 to 45 in good health. As DNA, the CDR3 is TGTGCCAGCAGCTCCGGGACTCAGAAAGAGACCCAGTACTTC. Amino acids: CASSSGTQKETQYF.